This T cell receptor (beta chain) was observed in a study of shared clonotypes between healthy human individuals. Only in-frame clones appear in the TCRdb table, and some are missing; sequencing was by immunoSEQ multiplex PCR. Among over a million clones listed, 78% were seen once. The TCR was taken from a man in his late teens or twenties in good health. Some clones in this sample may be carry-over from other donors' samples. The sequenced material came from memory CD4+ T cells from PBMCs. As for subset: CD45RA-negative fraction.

CDR3 bases: TGTGCCAGCTCACCCGGCAACGGAGGATTTAATGAAAAACTGTTTTTT. Its translation: CASSPGNGGFNEKLFF. The chain recombines TRBV18 with TRBJ1-4; D is unresolved. Trimming pared 3 bases from V and 4 bases from J, leaving 15 bases between. The CDR3 covers 16 residues. Germline-derived CDR1 and CDR2 are KGHSH and LQKENI.